The entry below gives a single T cell receptor beta chain sequence along with its context. Its antigen is not identified. The data originate from a study of cytomegalovirus exposure and HLA in healthy donors. About the research overall: Membership in the Caucasian-associated ancestry cluster was found for 81% of 350 to 450 genotyped donors. Study-wide results and limits: Cytomegalovirus-associated TCR beta chains were listed, numbering over 150.

The study ran its PCR with 60 Vbeta and 13 Jbeta primers. Sequencing was performed with immunoSEQ multiplex PCR; in TCRdb, only in-frame clones are kept and a portion is missing. The table records more than 110,000 clones, about 85% of them present only once. Germline assignment: CDR1 LNHDA and CDR2 SQIVND (reference sequence). CDR3 size: 16 residues. The trim removed 5 bases at V and 3 bases at J, leaving 8 bases unmatched. Each of the donors was a healthy bone marrow donor. The sequence derives from a female donor in good health and CMV-seronegative. The V call is TRBV19, the J call TRBJ2-2; 8 nucleotides line up with TRBD1. The material sequenced was PBMCs. CDR3 DNA: TGTGCCAGTAGTTTACGGACAGGGCTTTACACCGGGGAGCTGTTTTTT. This sequence encodes CASSLRTGLYTGELFF.